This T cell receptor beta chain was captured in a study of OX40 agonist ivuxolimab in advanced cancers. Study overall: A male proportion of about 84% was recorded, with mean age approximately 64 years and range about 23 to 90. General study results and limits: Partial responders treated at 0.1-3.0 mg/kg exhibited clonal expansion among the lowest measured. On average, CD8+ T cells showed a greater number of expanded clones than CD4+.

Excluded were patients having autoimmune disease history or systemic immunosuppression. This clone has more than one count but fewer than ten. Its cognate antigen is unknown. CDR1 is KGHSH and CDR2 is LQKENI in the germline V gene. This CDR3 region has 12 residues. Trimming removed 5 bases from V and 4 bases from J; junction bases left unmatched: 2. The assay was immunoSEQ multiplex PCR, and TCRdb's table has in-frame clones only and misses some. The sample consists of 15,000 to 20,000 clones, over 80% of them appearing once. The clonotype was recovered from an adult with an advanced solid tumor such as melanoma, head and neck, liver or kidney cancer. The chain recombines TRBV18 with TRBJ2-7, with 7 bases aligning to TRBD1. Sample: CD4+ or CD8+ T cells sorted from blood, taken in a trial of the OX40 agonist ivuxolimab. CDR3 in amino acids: CASSSTGYEQYF. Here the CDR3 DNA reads TGTGCCAGCTCATCGACAGGGTACGAGCAGTACTTC.